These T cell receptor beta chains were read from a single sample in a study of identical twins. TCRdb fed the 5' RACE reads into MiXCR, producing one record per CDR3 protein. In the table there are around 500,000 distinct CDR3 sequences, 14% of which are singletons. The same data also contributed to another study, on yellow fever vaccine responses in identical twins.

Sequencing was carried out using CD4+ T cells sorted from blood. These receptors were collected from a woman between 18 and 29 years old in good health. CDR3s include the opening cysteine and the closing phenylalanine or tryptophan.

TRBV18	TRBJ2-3	CASSPLPGREDPTDTQYF
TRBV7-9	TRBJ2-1	CASSLDPGSGINEQFF
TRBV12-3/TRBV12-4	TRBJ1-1	CASSYPAGTGNTEAFF
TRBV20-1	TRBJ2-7	CSGTYEQYF
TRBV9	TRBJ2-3	CASSVTSGGTTDTQYF
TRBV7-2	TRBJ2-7	CASSLGGTAEQYF
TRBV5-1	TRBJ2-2	CASSLEASGVNTGELFF
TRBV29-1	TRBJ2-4	CSVQGLGSKNIQYF
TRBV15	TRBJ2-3	CATSRVPQGEAWRDTQYF
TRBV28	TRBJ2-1	CASTPGQKILNEQFF
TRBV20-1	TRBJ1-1	CRPSGNTEAFF
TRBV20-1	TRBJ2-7	CSARQGADTYEQYF
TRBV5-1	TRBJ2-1	CASSPPGLAKINEQFF
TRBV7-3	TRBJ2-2	CASSLRPRTRTAIGTGELFF
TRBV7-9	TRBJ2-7	CASSPTGTSYEQYF
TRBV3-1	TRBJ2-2	CASIRTSGTGTGELFF
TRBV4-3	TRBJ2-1	CASSPKPGLAPMSSYNEQFF
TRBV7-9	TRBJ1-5	CASSLGSGGRPQHF
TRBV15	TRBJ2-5	CATSGIETQYF
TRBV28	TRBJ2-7	CASSLGHRAGRRYEQYF
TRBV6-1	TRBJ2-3	CVSGRAPADTQYF
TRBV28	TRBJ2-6	CASRLSGANVLTF
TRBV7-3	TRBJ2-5	CASRSSGGKLETQYF
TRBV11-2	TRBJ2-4	CASSPQTSGVSTALAKNIQYF
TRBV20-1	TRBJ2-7	CSARARLAGLSYEQYF
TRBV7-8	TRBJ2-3	CASSLGPSGGGGGDTQYF
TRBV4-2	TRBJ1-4	CASSQDGQGGEKLFF
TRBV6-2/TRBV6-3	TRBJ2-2	CASRPPSGDTGELFF
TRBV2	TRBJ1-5	CASSEEGKGGQPQHF
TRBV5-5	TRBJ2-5	CASSLDPLRPQETQYF
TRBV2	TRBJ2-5	CASSEVSGRASETQYF
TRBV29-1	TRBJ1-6	CSVGTDYNSPLHF
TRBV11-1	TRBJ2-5	CASSPQGWGETQYF
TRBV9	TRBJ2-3	CASSAGLVMDTQYF
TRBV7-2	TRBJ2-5	CASSSTGFQETQYF
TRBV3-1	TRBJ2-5	CASSDMAKPSETQYF
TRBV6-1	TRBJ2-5	CASSPGQLVPQETQYF
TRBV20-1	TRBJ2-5	CSARVIGRQETQYF
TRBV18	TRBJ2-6	CASSTGQGNSGANVLTF
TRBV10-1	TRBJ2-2	CATRLKNTGELFF
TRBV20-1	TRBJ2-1	CRTGNEQFF
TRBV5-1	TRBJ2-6	CASSGALQGSGSGANVLTF
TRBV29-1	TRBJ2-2	CSVGQTNTGELFF
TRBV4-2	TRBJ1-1	CASSPGVSTLNSEAFF
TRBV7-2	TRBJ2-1	CASSLFVRGRSYNEQFF